These T cell receptor beta chains were read from a single sample in a study of cytomegalovirus exposure and HLA in healthy donors. The data were produced by immunoSEQ multiplex PCR, yet TCRdb's version contains in-frame clones alone and is incomplete. The sample has around 210,000 clones. The source material was PBMCs. The receptors originated from a woman aged 30 to 39 in good health and CMV-seropositive. CDR3s include the opening cysteine and the closing phenylalanine or tryptophan. D genes are given only for firm matches.

d_gene	v_gene	j_gene	CDR3nt	CDR3aa
TRBD1	TRBV6-1	TRBJ2-7	TGTGCCAGCAGGACCGGACAGGGGTTTGGCGAGCAGTACTTC	CASRTGQGFGEQYF
TRBD1	TRBV30	TRBJ1-5	TGTGCCTGGAGTCCACTGGACAGGGCATTTGCGCCCCAGCATTTT	CAWSPLDRAFAPQHF
TRBD1	TRBV9	TRBJ1-2	TGTGCCAGCAGCCTCGAAGGGGGCATCCTATCATATGGCTACACCTTC	CASSLEGGILSYGYTF
TRBD1	TRBV29-1	TRBJ1-1	TGCAGCGGAGAGGGGGCCGATCCGGGAGCTTTCTTT	CSGEGADPGAFF
-	TRBV29-1	TRBJ1-1	TGCAGCGTAGGGGGGGACGGGACTGAAGCTTTCTTT	CSVGGDGTEAFF
TRBD2	TRBV28	TRBJ2-5	TGTGCCAGCAGTTTAGCGGGAGTGCGGGAGACCCAGTACTTC	CASSLAGVRETQYF
-	TRBV5-1	TRBJ1-3	TGCGCCAGCAGCTTGCAGGGAGGGTCTGGAAACACCATATATTTT	CASSLQGGSGNTIYF
-	TRBV7-7	TRBJ1-4	TGTGCCAGCAGCCGCAGGGGCGGCGAAAAACTGTTTTTT	CASSRRGGEKLFF
TRBD2	TRBV7-2	TRBJ2-2	TGTGCCAGCAGCTTTTGGCTAGCGGGAGTTGGCACCGGGGAGCTGTTTTTT	CASSFWLAGVGTGELFF
-	TRBV5-1	TRBJ1-1	TGCGCCAGCAGTTTCGGGGAGAACACTGAAGCTTTCTTT	CASSFGENTEAFF
-	TRBV27	TRBJ2-1	TGTGCCAGCAGGGATTCTACAGAGTACAATGAGCAGTTCTTC	CASRDSTEYNEQFF
-	TRBV9	TRBJ2-7	TGTGCCAGCAGCGTAGGGGGTCTAGCCGACGACGAGCAGTACTTC	CASSVGGLADDEQYF
-	TRBV5-8	TRBJ2-1	TGTGCCAGCACCCCGGGGGACTCTTCCCTAGTACAGTTCTTC	CASTPGDSSLVQFF
TRBD2	TRBV7-2	TRBJ2-5	TGTGCCAGCAGCTTAGTTCCTAGCGGTGGCTTGAAGACCCAGTACTTC	CASSLVPSGGLKTQYF
-	TRBV6-6	TRBJ2-7	TGTGCCAGCAGTTATGAGACTAACTCCTACGAGCAGTACTTC	CASSYETNSYEQYF
-	TRBV19	TRBJ2-7	TGTGCCAGTAGTATGGGCAGTACCTACGAGCAGTACTTC	CASSMGSTYEQYF
TRBD1	TRBV19	TRBJ2-7	TGTGCCAGTAGTGCACCGGGACAGGGGTTTCCCGAGCAGTACTTC	CASSAPGQGFPEQYF
TRBD1	TRBV6-1	TRBJ1-4	TGTGCCAGCAGCCTACAGGGGTCCAATGAAAAACTGTTTTTT	CASSLQGSNEKLFF
TRBD2	TRBV6-1	TRBJ2-5	TGTGCCAGCAGTGAGGCTAGCGGGGGCCAAGAGACCCAGTACTTC	CASSEASGGQETQYF
TRBD1	TRBV9	TRBJ2-5	TGTGCCAGCAGCGCCCGAACACAGGGGCCCCAAGAGACCCAGTACTTC	CASSARTQGPQETQYF
TRBD1	TRBV27	TRBJ2-5	TGTGCCAGCAGTTGGACAGGTGGGACCCAGTACTTC	CASSWTGGTQYF
-	TRBV6-5	TRBJ1-3	TGTGCCAGCAGTTACACAGACGGCGGAAACACCATATATTTT	CASSYTDGGNTIYF
TRBD1	TRBV18	TRBJ2-7	TGTGCCAGCTCACTTTCGGACAGGGGGTCCAACGAGCAGTACTTC	CASSLSDRGSNEQYF
TRBD2	TRBV9	TRBJ2-7	TGTGCCAGCAGCGTAGTAGGAGCGGGAGGTGACGAGCAGTACTTC	CASSVVGAGGDEQYF
-	TRBV14	TRBJ2-2	TGTGCCAGCAGCCCCGAAGGCAGGGTATACACCGGGGAGCTGTTTTTT	CASSPEGRVYTGELFF
-	TRBV15	TRBJ2-2	TGTGCCACCAGCAGAGGCGGGACAGCGAACACCGGGGAGCTGTTTTTT	CATSRGGTANTGELFF
TRBD1	TRBV6-1	TRBJ1-2	TGTGCCAGCAGTGGTTATACCCCGGGACAGGGGTTTGGCTACACCTTC	CASSGYTPGQGFGYTF
-	TRBV23-1	TRBJ2-7	TGCGCCAGCAGTCAATACCAATTCGCATCGGGTCATGGCCCCAGCGAGCAGTACTTC	CASSQYQFASGHGPSEQYF
-	TRBV10-2	TRBJ2-7	TGCGCCAGCAGTGGGACTATCTACGAGCAGTACTTC	CASSGTIYEQYF
-	TRBV20-1	TRBJ1-1	TGCAGTGGCAGGGAGAACACTGAAGCTTTCTTT	CSGRENTEAFF
-	TRBV5-6	TRBJ1-1	TGTGCCAGCAGCTTGACAGGGAACACTGAAGCTTTCTTT	CASSLTGNTEAFF
TRBD1	TRBV28	TRBJ2-5	TGTGCCAGCAGCGTAGCCGGGACAGGGGGCTCAGAGACCCAGTACTTC	CASSVAGTGGSETQYF
TRBD2	TRBV5-1	TRBJ2-1	TGCGCCAGCAGCTTGGAACCCGGGCTAGCGGGCCACAATGAGCAGTTCTTC	CASSLEPGLAGHNEQFF
-	TRBV5-4	TRBJ2-3	TGTGCCAGCAGCTTTCGGAGTAGCGGCCGCACAGATACGCAGTATTTT	CASSFRSSGRTDTQYF
-	TRBV5-1	TRBJ1-2	TGCGCCAGCAGCTTGGTGGGCCAGAACTATGGCTACACCTTC	CASSLVGQNYGYTF
-	TRBV6-1	TRBJ1-1	TGTGCCAGCAGTGAGCACACGAACACTGAAGCTTTCTTT	CASSEHTNTEAFF
TRBD2	TRBV30	TRBJ2-3	TGTGCCTGGAGTGTACTCAGCGGGACTAGCACAGATACGCAGTATTTT	CAWSVLSGTSTDTQYF
TRBD1	TRBV28	TRBJ1-1	TGTGCCAGCAGCCCCTCCGGACAGGGGCTAGTTGAAGCTTTCTTT	CASSPSGQGLVEAFF
TRBD1	TRBV13	TRBJ1-1	TGTGCCAGCACGATTGGACAGGACACTGAAGCTTTCTTT	CASTIGQDTEAFF
TRBD1	TRBV7-2	TRBJ1-2	TGTGCCAGCAGCTCATTAGGGCGGACAGGGAGCTATGGCTACACCTTC	CASSSLGRTGSYGYTF
TRBD1	TRBV7-6	TRBJ2-7	TGTGCCAGCAGCTTAGGGACAGGGACCCTCTCCTACGAGCAGTACTTC	CASSLGTGTLSYEQYF
-	TRBV6-1	TRBJ1-2	TGTGCCAGCAGTGAAGTCCGGACAAGCCTTGGCTACACCTTC	CASSEVRTSLGYTF
-	TRBV9	TRBJ1-4	TGTGCCAGCAGCAACGGGGGTGGAGAACTGTTTTTT	CASSNGGGELFF
TRBD1	TRBV4-2	TRBJ1-1	TGTGCCAGCAGCCAAGGGGACAGGAGGAACACTGAAGCTTTCTTT	CASSQGDRRNTEAFF
TRBD1	TRBV28	TRBJ2-1	TGTGCCAGCAGCCTCGGGACAGTCAGCTCCTACAATGAGCAGTTCTTC	CASSLGTVSSYNEQFF
TRBD1	TRBV5-6	TRBJ2-5	TGTGCCAGCAGCCCCGGGACAGAAGAGACCCAGTACTTC	CASSPGTEETQYF
-	TRBV6-1	TRBJ1-2	TGTGCCAGCAGTGACGAGGAGCACTATGGCTACACCTTC	CASSDEEHYGYTF
-	TRBV27	TRBJ1-4	TGTGACAATGCCAGTGCAACTAATGAAAAACTGTTTTTT	CDNASATNEKLFF
-	TRBV10-1	TRBJ1-1	TGCGCCAGCAGTGAGTCCTACAGGGAAACTGAAGCTTTCTTT	CASSESYRETEAFF